The rows below give T cell receptor beta chains drawn from one sample of a study of blood T cells in healthy people across ages. TCRdb analysed the 5' RACE reads with MiXCR anew, one entry per CDR3 protein. The top ten hold 6.5% to 8.5% of the sample, which has 1.5 million to 2 million distinct CDR3 sequences, 28% seen once. Sample: blood. The receptors derive from a woman between 25 and 40 years old in good health. The CDR3 runs from the conserved cysteine through the conserved F or W. Fields, in order: V gene, J gene, clone size, D gene, CDR3 protein. D genes are given only for firm matches. Expanded clones get a size class; other rows say once, few or many, or leave the size out.

v_gene: TRBV5-4; j_gene: TRBJ1-2; abundance: NA; d_gene: NA; CDR3aa: CASSLEGQRGFGDGCTF
v_gene: TRBV7-2; j_gene: TRBJ2-1; abundance: few; d_gene: NA; CDR3aa: CASSLTWSPYNEQFF
v_gene: TRBV6-4; j_gene: TRBJ2-3; abundance: few; d_gene: TRBD2; CDR3aa: CASAPAGGPDTQYF
v_gene: TRBV6-1; j_gene: TRBJ1-1; abundance: NA; d_gene: TRBD1; CDR3aa: CASRSGTGVYRAEAFF
v_gene: TRBV10-3; j_gene: TRBJ2-3; abundance: many; d_gene: NA; CDR3aa: CAIGREDTQYF
v_gene: TRBV6-4; j_gene: TRBJ2-1; abundance: many; d_gene: NA; CDR3aa: CASSEEGSASRQFF
v_gene: TRBV7-3; j_gene: TRBJ2-3; abundance: NA; d_gene: TRBD2; CDR3aa: CASSLFGLADTDTQYF
v_gene: TRBV5-5; j_gene: TRBJ2-1; abundance: many; d_gene: TRBD2; CDR3aa: CASSFSLAGGNEQFF
v_gene: TRBV7-2; j_gene: TRBJ1-2; abundance: NA; d_gene: NA; CDR3aa: CASPGWNYGYTF
v_gene: TRBV7-2; j_gene: TRBJ1-1; abundance: few; d_gene: NA; CDR3aa: CASTSYRGTEAFF
v_gene: TRBV24-1; j_gene: TRBJ1-5; abundance: few; d_gene: NA; CDR3aa: CATSDLLYPDSNQPQHF
v_gene: TRBV6-6; j_gene: TRBJ1-1; abundance: few; d_gene: NA; CDR3aa: CASSYSYGESNTEAFF
v_gene: TRBV13; j_gene: TRBJ2-2; abundance: NA; d_gene: NA; CDR3aa: CASSMEGPDTRELFF
v_gene: TRBV3-1; j_gene: TRBJ2-7; abundance: few; d_gene: NA; CDR3aa: CASSQKSAGSTYEQYF
v_gene: TRBV7-9; j_gene: TRBJ1-2; abundance: few; d_gene: TRBD1; CDR3aa: CASSHVVGGQEIGYGYTF